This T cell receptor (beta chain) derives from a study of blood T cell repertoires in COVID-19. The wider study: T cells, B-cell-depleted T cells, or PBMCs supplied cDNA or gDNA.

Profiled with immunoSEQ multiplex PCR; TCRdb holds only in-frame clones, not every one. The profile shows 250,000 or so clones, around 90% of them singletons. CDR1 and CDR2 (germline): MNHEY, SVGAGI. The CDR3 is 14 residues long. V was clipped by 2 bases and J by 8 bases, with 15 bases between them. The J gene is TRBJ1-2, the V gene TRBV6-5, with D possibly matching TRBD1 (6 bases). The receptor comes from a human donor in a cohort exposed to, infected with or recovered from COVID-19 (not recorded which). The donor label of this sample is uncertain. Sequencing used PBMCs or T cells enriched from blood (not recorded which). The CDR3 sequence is CASSYAGAEDGYTF. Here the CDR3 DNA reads TGTGCCAGCAGTTACGCGGGGGCGGAGGACGGCTACACCTTC.